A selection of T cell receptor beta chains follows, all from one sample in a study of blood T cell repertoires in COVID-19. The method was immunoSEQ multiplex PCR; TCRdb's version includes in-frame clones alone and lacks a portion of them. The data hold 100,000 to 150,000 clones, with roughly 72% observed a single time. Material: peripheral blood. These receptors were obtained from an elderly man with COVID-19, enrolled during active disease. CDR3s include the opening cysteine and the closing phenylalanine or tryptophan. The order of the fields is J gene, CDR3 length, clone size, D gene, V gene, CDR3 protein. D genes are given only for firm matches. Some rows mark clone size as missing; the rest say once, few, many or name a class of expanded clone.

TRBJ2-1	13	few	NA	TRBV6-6	CASSLGLYNEQFF
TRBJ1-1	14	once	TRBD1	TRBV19	CASNPWTGNTEAFF
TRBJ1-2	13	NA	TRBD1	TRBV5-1	CASSLGQSDGYTF
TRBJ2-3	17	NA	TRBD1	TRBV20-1	CSASSAPGQGTTDTQYF
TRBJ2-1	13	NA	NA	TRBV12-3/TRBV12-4	CASSPRQYNEQFF
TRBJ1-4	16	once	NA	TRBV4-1	CASSDTPQFSNEKLFF
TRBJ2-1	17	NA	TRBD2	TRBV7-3	CASSRGGTSGRINEQFF
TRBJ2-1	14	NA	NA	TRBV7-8	CASSPKLGYNEQFF
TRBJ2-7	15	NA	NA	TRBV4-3	CASSQDGLGSYEQYF
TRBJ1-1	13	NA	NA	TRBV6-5	CASSNGQNTEAFF
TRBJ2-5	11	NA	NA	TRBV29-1	CSVVVREAQYF
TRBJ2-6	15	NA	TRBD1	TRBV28	CASSSGQGWANVLTF
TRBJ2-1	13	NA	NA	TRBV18	CASSPSSDNEQFF
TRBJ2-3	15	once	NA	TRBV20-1	CSASFFRESADTQYF
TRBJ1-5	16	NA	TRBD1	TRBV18	CASSPRMTGGNQPQHF
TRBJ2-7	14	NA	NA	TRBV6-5	CASREGGGSYEQYF
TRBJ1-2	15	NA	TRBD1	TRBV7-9	CASSPRTGGNYGYTF
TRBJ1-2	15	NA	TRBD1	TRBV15	CATSRTDRGSYGYTF
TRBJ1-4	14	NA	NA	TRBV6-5	CASRTGGAGEKLFF
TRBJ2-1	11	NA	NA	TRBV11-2	CASSLGVEQFF
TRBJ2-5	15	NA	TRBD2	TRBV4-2	CASSQFTGGGETQYF
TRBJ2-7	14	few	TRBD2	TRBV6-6	CASSPRTSSYEQYF
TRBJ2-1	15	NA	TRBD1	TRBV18	CASFIEPGQSNEQFF
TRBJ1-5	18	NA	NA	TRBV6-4	CARTFQEAEGYSNQPQHF
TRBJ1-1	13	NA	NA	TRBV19	CASSSREWTEAFF
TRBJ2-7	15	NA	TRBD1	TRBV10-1	CASSDKGQGAYEQYF
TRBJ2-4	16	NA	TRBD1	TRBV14	CASSEGQGIRKNIQYF
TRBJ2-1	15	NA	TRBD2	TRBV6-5	CASRAGTSGTNEQFF